This entry lists 16 T cell receptor beta chains sequenced from one sample in a study of CD8+ T cells in alopecia areata. RNA extraction was followed by reverse transcription into cDNA, which acted as the sequencing template. Libraries were prepared by immunoSEQ multiplex PCR; TCRdb keeps only in-frame clonotypes and omits some of them. The repertoire has 42,000 or so clones, 80% to 95% of them found once; the top ten carry about 20%. Treatment defined: oral pan-JAK inhibitor, 5-10 mg twice daily. This sample comprised CD8+ T cells sorted from blood, obtained at week 24, from a patient treated with tofacitinib. The receptors stem from a human donor with alopecia areata.

The chain couples TRBV5-6 to TRBJ2-3; unclear D gene. Deletions cut 2 bases from V and 2 bases from J, with 9 bases between. CDR3 length: 14 amino acids. Per germline, CDR1 SGHDT and CDR2 YYEEEE. In nucleotides, the CDR3 is TGTGCCAGCAGCTTCCGACTTCCCACAGATACGCAGTATTTT. Its protein product is CASSFRLPTDTQYF.

This rearrangement joins TRBV6-5 to TRBJ1-2; D not resolved. The CDR3 length is 12 residues. CDR1 is MNHEY, CDR2 SVGAGI, per germline. Between the trimmed V and J ends, which lost 0 bases and 4 bases, there was a span of 3 bases. The CDR3 is CASSYSPYGYTF. The CDR3 DNA sequence: TGTGCCAGCAGTTACTCTCCCTATGGCTACACCTTC.

The chain recombines TRBV29-1 with TRBJ2-4, with D perhaps given as TRBD1 or TRBD2 (5 bases each). The germline V gene encodes CDR1 SQVTM and CDR2 ANQGSEA. The CDR3 extends over 14 amino acids. The V end was cut by 7 bases, the J end by 0 bases, with 13 bases between. The CDR3 DNA reads TGCAGCGCGTCAGGGAGCCTAGCCAAAAACATTCAGTACTTC. Its translation: CSASGSLAKNIQYF.

The DNA for the CDR3 is TGTGCCAGCAGCCCTCTGGGGGGGAACACCGGGGAGCTGTTTTTT. Translation gives CASSPLGGNTGELFF. The gene calls are TRBV28 and TRBJ2-2; possible D gene TRBD2, 6 bases. CDR3 size: 15 residues. The germline V and J ends were trimmed by 6 bases and 1 base, with 12 bases remaining between them. The germline gives CDR1 MDHEN, CDR2 SYDVKM.

The CDR3 region has the DNA TGTGCCAGTAGTATCGGGGGGGCCCAGGGGTTCAACACTGAAGCTTTCTTT. This codes for CASSIGGAQGFNTEAFF. J is TRBJ1-1 and V is TRBV19; D might be TRBD1 (6 bases). Germline V gene sequence: CDR1 LNHDA, CDR2 SQIVND (reference sequence). The CDR3 consists of 17 residues. Trimming left V 3 bases short and J 2 bases short, with 19 bases between.

A word on this clone: The junction departs from germline at one end; a sequencing error may be responsible. The rearrangement uses TRBV7-7 and TRBJ2-5; no reliable D call. This CDR3 has 13 residues. Germline CDR1 and CDR2: SSHAT and FNYEAQ (reference sequence). For the CDR3, the DNA is TGTGCTAGCAGCTTAGGATACGAAGAGACCCAGTACTTC. This codes for CASSLGYEETQYF.

The gene calls are TRBV27 and TRBJ2-7, with 9 bases aligning to TRBD1. V shed 6 bases, J shed 3 bases, and the junction held 6 bases outside the gene matches. The CDR3 has 14 amino acids. Germline V lookup: CDR1 MNHEY, CDR2 SMNVEV (reference sequence). For the CDR3, the DNA is TGTGCCAGCAGGGACAGGGGACAACACTACGAGCAGTACTTC. Encoded protein: CASRDRGQHYEQYF.

The CDR3 spells CASSQRGGLEQYF. In DNA form, the CDR3 reads TGTGCCAGTAGTCAACGGGGGGGCCTCGAGCAGTACTTC. V gene TRBV19 combines with J gene TRBJ2-7; 8 bases are shared with TRBD2. The germline V gene encodes CDR1 LNHDA and CDR2 SQIVND (reference sequence). J was trimmed by 6 bases and V by 5 bases; bases with no gene match: 6. The CDR3 totals 13 residues.

This clone was counted a single time. This chain connects TRBV27 to TRBJ2-1; D perhaps matches TRBD1 (6 bases). Germline lookup yields CDR1 MNHEY and CDR2 SMNVEV (reference sequence). The V gene lost 2 bases and the J gene lost 4 bases, with 12 bases spanning the gap. CDR3 length equals 15 residues. The DNA of the CDR3 is TGTGCCAGCAGTTTACAGGGGCCCGCTTACAATGAGCAGTTCTTC. Encoded protein: CASSLQGPAYNEQFF.

The gene calls are TRBV19 and TRBJ2-2; no clear D gene. V gave up 9 bases and J gave up 8 bases, with 16 bases separating them. The length of the CDR3 is 13 residues. Germline V CDR1 and CDR2: LNHDA, SQIVND (reference sequence). Here the CDR3 reads CASPGSRTGELFF. The CDR3 DNA sequence: TGTGCCAGCCCGGGTAGTCGAACAGGGGAGCTGTTTTTT.

The rearrangement joins TRBV27 to TRBJ1-1; D is perhaps TRBD1 (6 bases). The V and J ends lost 4 bases and 8 bases respectively, with 14 bases between them. The V gene's germline CDR1 is MNHEY and CDR2 SMNVEV (reference sequence). The CDR3 is 13 residues long. CDR3 residues: CASSYMGQTEAFF. The CDR3 nucleotides read TGTGCCAGCAGTTATATGGGACAAACCGAAGCTTTCTTT.

This clone appeared once. The J gene is TRBJ2-1, the V gene TRBV30; D gene unclear. V was clipped by 4 bases and J by 0 bases, with 4 bases between them. The CDR3 length is 12 residues. Germline lookup yields CDR1 GTSNPN and CDR2 SVGIG (reference sequence). The CDR3 sequence: CAWTVSYNEQFF. As DNA, the CDR3 is TGTGCCTGGACAGTCTCCTACAATGAGCAGTTCTTC.

The chain recombines TRBV30 with TRBJ2-7, with TRBD2 as a possible D gene (6 bases). The CDR3 has 12 residues. Germline values: CDR1 GTSNPN, CDR2 SVGIG (reference sequence). V lost 5 bases to trimming and J lost 2 bases, with 10 bases between them. The CDR3 reads CAWGTVAYEQYF. The CDR3 nucleotides are TGTGCCTGGGGGACTGTGGCCTACGAGCAGTACTTC.

The rearrangement joins TRBV27 to TRBJ2-3; D possibly matches TRBD1 or TRBD2 (5 bases each). CDR3 length: 15 amino acids. The V end lost 5 bases, the J end lost 0 bases, and 12 bases lay between the germline ends. Germline-derived CDR1 and CDR2 are MNHEY and SMNVEV (reference sequence). The chain's CDR3 is CASSPGTESTDTQYF. CDR3 sequence (DNA): TGTGCCAGCAGTCCGGGGACCGAGAGCACAGATACGCAGTATTTT.

The chain carries TRBV28 and TRBJ2-3; D may be TRBD2 (7 bases). The germline V gene has CDR1 MDHEN and CDR2 SYDVKM. The CDR3 runs 20 residues. V was cut by 2 bases and J by 5 bases, with 29 bases left in between. The CDR3 sequence: CASSLPLGGATTPRGDTQYF. DNA for the CDR3: TGTGCCAGCAGTTTACCCCTGGGGGGGGCCACAACACCCAGGGGAGATACGCAGTATTTT. Using reference TRBV28 and TRBJ2-3 for the parts outside the CDR3, the full variable domain is DVKVTQSSRYLVKRTGEKVFLECVQDMDHENMFWYRQDPGLGLRLIYFSYDVKMKEKGDIPEGYSVSREKKERFSLILESASTNQTSMYLCASSLPLGGATTPRGDTQYFGPGTRLTVL.

V is TRBV4-3 and J is TRBJ2-3; D tentatively reads TRBD1 or TRBD2 (5 bases each). There are 17 residues in the CDR3. CDR1 and CDR2 (germline): LGHNA, YSLEER. V gave up 0 bases and J gave up 2 bases, with 15 bases separating them. CDR3 region: CASSQELRGEPTDTQYF. The CDR3 nucleotides read TGCGCCAGCAGCCAAGAGCTCAGAGGGGAGCCCACAGATACGCAGTATTTT.